The 3 T cell receptor beta chains below come from one sample, sequenced in a study of blood T cell repertoires in COVID-19. The assay was immunoSEQ multiplex PCR, and TCRdb's table has in-frame clones only and misses some. The sample carries under 75,000 clones, around 90% recorded once. Sample: peripheral blood. The receptors shown here come from a man aged 45-60 years with active COVID-19.

This clone appeared once. CDR3 protein: CASSDREAYEQYF. In DNA, the CDR3 is TGTGCCAGCAGCGACAGGGAGGCCTACGAGCAGTACTTC. The V call is TRBV27, the J call TRBJ2-7; possibly TRBD1 for D (7 bases). Germline V gives CDR1 MNHEY, CDR2 SMNVEV (reference sequence). CDR3 length: 13 residues. Trimming took 6 bases from V and 2 from J, leaving 11 bases between them.

V gene TRBV3-1 (or the pseudogene TRBV3-2) combines with J gene TRBJ2-3, with 9 bases that match TRBD2. Germline V gene sequence: CDR1 LGHDT, CDR2 YNNKEL (reference sequence). V trimming: 4 bases; J trimming: 4 bases; junction bases outside the gene matches: 9. The CDR3 is made up of 16 amino acids. CDR3 region: CASSPRSGGLSDTQYF. The CDR3 bases are TGTGCCAGCAGCCCGCGTAGCGGGGGCCTCTCAGATACGCAGTATTTT.

V usage is TRBV20-1 and J usage is TRBJ2-3; D is possibly TRBD2 (6 bases). Germline-derived CDR1 and CDR2 are DFQATT and SNEGSKA (reference sequence). The CDR3 covers 14 residues. V gave up 3 bases and J gave up 1 base, with 11 bases separating them. This chain's CDR3 is CSASFPSGTDTQYF. The CDR3 coding sequence is TGCAGTGCTAGTTTCCCTAGCGGCACAGATACGCAGTATTTT.